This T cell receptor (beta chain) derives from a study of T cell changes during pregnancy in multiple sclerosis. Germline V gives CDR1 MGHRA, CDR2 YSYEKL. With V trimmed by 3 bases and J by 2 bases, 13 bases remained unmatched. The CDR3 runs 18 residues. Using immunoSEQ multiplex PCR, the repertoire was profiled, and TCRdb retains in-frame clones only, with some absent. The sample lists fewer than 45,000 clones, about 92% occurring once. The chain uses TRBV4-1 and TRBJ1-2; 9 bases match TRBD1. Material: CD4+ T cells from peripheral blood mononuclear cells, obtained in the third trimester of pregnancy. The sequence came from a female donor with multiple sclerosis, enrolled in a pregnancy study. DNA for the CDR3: TGCGCCAGCAGCCACCCTCCGGGACAGGGCTCCCTCAACTATGGCTACACCTTC. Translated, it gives CASSHPPGQGSLNYGYTF.